This T cell receptor (beta chain) was profiled in a study of T cells in Graves' hyperthyroidism and ophthalmopathy (dated by TCRdb to between 2019 and 2020). The study in broad terms: Peripheral blood was sampled at the time of initial diagnosis, prior to any treatment. To identify distinguishing TCR V-J signatures, a discovery cohort of 100 patients was used, comprising some 45 with Graves' ophthalmopathy and approximately 57 with stable Graves' hyperthyroidism. An independent validation cohort of around 20 hyperthyroidism patients and about 15 patients who later progressed to ophthalmopathy tested prospective prediction of ophthalmopathy. The 75 to 100 discovery patients were randomly split 7:3 into training and test sets. In addition, the study compared T-cell repertoires in thyroid tissue and in blood from roughly 6 Graves' hyperthyroidism patients. After blood sampling, hyperthyroidism patients were treated with methimazole at a starting dose of 30 mg daily, and ophthalmopathy patients were treated with high-dose intravenous methylprednisolone. TCR Vbeta CDR3 sequencing of 130 to 150 peripheral blood samples (approximately 44 ophthalmopathy, about 74 hyperthyroidism and roughly 17 progressor patients) is reported in the paper. What the work shows at the level of the full study, not this receptor alone: No statistical method was used to set the sample size in advance, and investigators knew the group allocation. Most expanded thyroid clonotypes (frequency above 0.001) were also detected in blood, a finding suggesting that blood repertoires may reflect thyroid immune responses. A 13 V-J signature model separated ophthalmopathy from stable hyperthyroidism, with 87.88% sensitivity and 81.08% specificity in cross-validation and 80%/75% in testing. During validation, the model predicted progression to ophthalmopathy a median of around 6 months ahead of onset, with almost 71% sensitivity and 72% to 85% specificity.

Graves' hyperthyroidism was defined as stable when no progression to ophthalmopathy occurred over 18 months of follow-up. Hyperthyroidism patients were aged 18 to 65 years and newly diagnosed, with disease duration of less than 2 months. Any patient with an uncontrolled infection, another autoimmune disease, pregnancy or lactation was excluded. Diagnoses were based on clinical symptoms, serum thyroxine and TRAb, thyroid ultrasound and orbital computed tomography. Ficoll-Paque density gradient centrifugation was used to isolate PBMCs from around 9.1 ml of fresh peripheral blood. Total RNA was extracted with Trizol reagent, and quality was checked on an Agilent 2100 Bioanalyzer. As regards this clonotype: Its antigen is currently not known. No base quality information exists; no much larger clone differs at one position.

CDR1 SGHAT and CDR2 FQNNGV are derived from the germline V gene. Relative to germline, V is 1 base shorter and J is 1 base shorter, with 8 bases between their ends. Reading from cysteine to phenylalanine, the CDR3 counts 15 amino acids. CDR3 DNA is the only sequence kept; it has 45 bases, read in frame from the first base. The TCR beta CDR3 regions were amplified from the RNA transcripts. For the first round of RT-PCR on the TCR CDR3, the HTBI primer set was used together with the Qiagen OneStep RT-PCR kit. Libraries were constructed in a second round of multiplex PCR, after which size selection and purification were performed. Paired-end sequencing of the libraries was performed with 100 bp reads on an Illumina HiSeq2000. In the original analysis: Raw data were processed with SOAPnuke, discarding reads with adapters, uncalled bases, mean Phred below 15, or no exact constant-primer or identifier match. High-quality paired reads were merged with COPE v1.2.5, and unique nucleotide sequences were defined as clonotypes. MiTCR v1.1 was used to align the clonotypes against IMGT TRBV, TRBD and TRBJ reference segments. The analysis included only V-J combinations with a frequency above 0.0001, which together covered 99% to 99.2% of the repertoires. The TCS score was defined as F50 (clonal expansion) divided by E x V (chaos), with BLOSUM62-based TCRdist calculated between CDR3 peptides within each V-J. Welch's t-statistics and random forest reduced 450 to 600 V-J features to 13, which were used in a naive Bayes classifier (R e1071). TCRdb ran its own pipeline on the public reads, namely fastp trimming at Q25 and MiXCR clone calling, and kept in-frame beta chains. For every CDR3 protein sequence, its rows merge into one entry that carries the most common genes and DNA. TCRdb's processing, not the study's, gives the V and J calls here. Here the sample has some 350,000 distinct CDR3 sequences; roughly 25% occur a single time. Of the sample, more than 60% falls within the top ten clones.

The sample comprised blood. This sequence was found in a man in his forties or fifties with Graves' hyperthyroidism. This sequence uses TRBV11-2 and TRBJ1-3; the D gene cannot be named for sure. Here is the DNA: TGTGCCAGCAGCTTAGCGGGTGATTCTGGAAACACCATATATTTT. Its amino acids are CASSLAGDSGNTIYF.